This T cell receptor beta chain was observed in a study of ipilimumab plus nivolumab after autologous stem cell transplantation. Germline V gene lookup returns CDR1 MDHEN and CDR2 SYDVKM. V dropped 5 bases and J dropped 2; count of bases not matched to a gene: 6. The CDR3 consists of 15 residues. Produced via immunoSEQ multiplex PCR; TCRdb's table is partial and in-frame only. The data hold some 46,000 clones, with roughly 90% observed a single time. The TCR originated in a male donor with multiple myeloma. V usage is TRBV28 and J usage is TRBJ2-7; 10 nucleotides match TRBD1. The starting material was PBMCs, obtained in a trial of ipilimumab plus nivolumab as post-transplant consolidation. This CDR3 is CASSTTGTGAYEQYF. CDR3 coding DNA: TGTGCCAGCAGTACCACCGGGACAGGGGCCTACGAGCAGTACTTC.